The 5 T cell receptor beta chains given below trace back to one sample, sequenced in a study of blood T cell repertoires in COVID-19. This table comes from immunoSEQ multiplex PCR, and its TCRdb copy is limited to in-frame clones, with some not included. Among tens of thousands of clones, about four fifths were seen once, and the ten largest hold roughly 13%. The source material was peripheral blood. The receptors derive from a woman of 80 years or more with acute or convalescent COVID-19.

This chain uses TRBV7-2 with TRBJ2-5; the D gene is possibly TRBD2 (5 bases). Germline CDR1 and CDR2: SGHTA and FQGNSA. Between the trimmed V and J ends, which lost 1 base and 3 bases, there was a span of 12 bases. This CDR3 spans 15 amino acids. DNA for the CDR3: TGTGCCAGCAGCTTAGTGGCGCGAGGGAAAGAGACCCAGTACTTC. This sequence encodes CASSLVARGKETQYF.

The chain uses TRBV23-1 and TRBJ2-2; 8 positions match TRBD1. TRBV23-1 qualifies as an ORF whose function is uncertain. Trimming took 7 bases from V and 4 from J; bases not matched to a gene: 8. CDR3 length: 15 residues. The CDR3 spells CASTKDRECTGELFF. For the CDR3, the DNA is TGCGCCAGCACTAAGGACAGGGAATGCACCGGGGAGCTGTTTTTT.

This clone was seen just once. The rearrangement uses TRBV11-2 and TRBJ1-5; TRBD1 agrees at 9 bases. Trimming removed 4 bases from V and 4 bases from J; junction bases left unmatched: 5. The CDR3 is made up of 15 amino acids. Germline V CDR1 and CDR2: SGHAT, FQNNGV. CDR3 residues: CASSSLQGANQPQHF. CDR3 nucleotide sequence: TGTGCCAGCAGCTCCCTACAGGGGGCAAATCAGCCCCAGCATTTT.

This chain uses TRBV4-3 with TRBJ2-7; TRBD1 aligns across 9 bases. This CDR3 region has 16 residues. CDR1 and CDR2 from the germline V gene are LGHNA and YSLEER. The trim removed 1 base at V and 4 bases at J, leaving 8 bases unmatched. In nucleotides, the CDR3 is TGCGCCAGCAGCCAAGTTCTGGGACAGGGAATATACGAGCAGTACTTC. This encodes CASSQVLGQGIYEQYF.

J is TRBJ2-7 and V is TRBV24-1; TRBD1 might be the D (6 bases). Trimming shortened V by 9 bases and J by 1 base, and 12 bases separated the two germline ends. The CDR3 has 13 amino acids. Germline V gene lookup returns CDR1 KGHDR and CDR2 SFDVKD. The CDR3 reads CATQTGNSYEQYF. The CDR3 nucleotides are TGTGCCACCCAAACAGGGAATTCCTACGAGCAGTACTTC.